The sequence of this T cell receptor (beta chain) was determined in a study of T cell responses to AZD1222 COVID-19 vaccine. Study-wide results and limits: Researchers report vaccine-associated CD4 TCRs spanning spike, with dominance at 160-218 and 743-854. Donors in the cohort were predominantly white British and more often female, and clonal diversity was possibly underestimated.

Trimming removed 7 bases from V and 5 bases from J; junction bases left unmatched: 7. The CDR3 consists of 15 residues. Germline V gives CDR1 ENHRY, CDR2 SYGVKD. Notes on this clone: Its antigen is not identified.

Sequencing used immunoSEQ multiplex PCR; TCRdb keeps in-frame clones, though not all of them. The data contain some 130,000 clones, 85% to 90% of them singletons. The receptor was isolated from an adult in good health. The input for sequencing was peripheral blood, taken on day 0 of AZD1222 vaccination. The J gene is TRBJ1-4, the V gene TRBV10-3, with TRBD1 matching 10 bases. CDR3 coding DNA: TGTGCCATCACCGAACGACAGGGGGCGAATGAAAAACTGTTTTTT. It yields the protein CAITERQGANEKLFF.